This T cell receptor beta chain originates from a study of identical twins. Study-wide points: Sequences that were out-of-frame, alpha and twin-shared displayed an excess of low generation probability. Insertion counts were lower in abundant cord blood beta clonotypes, a trend that memory repertoires did not show. With beta out-of-frame sequences, excess sharing by twins was weaker.

The CDR3 runs 16 residues. Germline-derived CDR1 and CDR2 are SEHNR and FQNEAQ (reference sequence). V lost 1 base to trimming and J lost 1 base, with 10 bases between them. Points on this clonotype: Its antigen is not known.

A universal primer site was added by template switching, and unique molecular identifiers were carried by the cDNA. TCRdb called the 5' RACE reads again in MiXCR, with one record for every CDR3 protein. The data contain around 500,000 distinct CDR3 sequences, more than 13% of them singletons. The sample also formed part of further work on yellow fever vaccine responses in identical twins.

The V call is TRBV7-9, the J call TRBJ2-2; D is possibly TRBD2 (6 bases). The TCR sequence derives from a woman aged 18-29 years in good health. Sample: CD4+ T cells sorted from blood. The CDR3 protein is CASSLGGLQNTGELFF. The DNA of the CDR3 is TGTGCCAGCAGCTTAGGGGGACTTCAGAACACCGGGGAGCTGTTTTTT. The full variable domain, completed using reference TRBV7-9 and TRBJ2-2, is DTGVSQNPRHKITKRGQNVTFRCDPISEHNRLYWYRQTLGQGPEFLTYFQNEAQLEKSRLLSDRFSAERPKGSFSTLEIQRTEQGDSAMYLCASSLGGLQNTGELFFGEGSRLTVL.